Detailed here is one T cell receptor beta chain. Its antigen remains unknown. The sample originates from a study of OX40 agonist ivuxolimab in advanced cancers. The overall study: The patients' treatment was ivuxolimab, an agonistic anti-OX40 (CD134) antibody.

Assay used: immunoSEQ multiplex PCR; TCRdb lists only in-frame clones, some missing. The sample lists approximately 83,000 clones, approximately 81% seen once, with roughly 4.6% in the top ten. Study results and caveats: Blood T cells, both CD4+ and CD8+, expanded clonally by week 6 at 0.1 to 3.0 mg/kg.

J was trimmed by 4 bases and V by 4 bases; bases with no gene match: 10. This CDR3 spans 15 amino acids. CDR1 is SGHNT and CDR2 is YYREEE in the germline V gene (reference sequence). Enrollment shut out patients with autoimmune disease history or systemic immunosuppression. Here the sequenced sample was CD4+ or CD8+ T cells sorted from blood, taken in a trial of the OX40 agonist ivuxolimab. The rearrangement links TRBV5-4 to TRBJ2-5; 7 nucleotides line up with TRBD1. The receptor's source is an adult with an advanced solid tumor such as melanoma, head and neck, liver or kidney cancer. The CDR3: CASSINRGSGETQYF. CDR3 bases: TGTGCCAGCAGCATCAACAGGGGATCAGGAGAGACCCAGTACTTC.